Below are 8 T cell receptor beta chains sequenced from a single sample in a study of blood T cells in healthy people across ages (dated by TCRdb to about 2015). The library relied on 5' RACE. The sequencer was an Illumina HiSeq 2500. A second roughly 6 to 12 cycle PCR used a sample-barcoded 5' primer and a J-beta primer mix. TCRdb itself trimmed the public reads at Q25 with fastp, ran MiXCR and retained productive beta chains. Each CDR3 protein appears once, grouped with its most common genes and DNA. This sample has just over 800,000 distinct CDR3 sequences in its table, and under 80% of those were observed once. The top ten clonotypes cover roughly 25% of the sample. Sequencing was carried out using blood. All receptors come from a man younger than 45 in good health.

The chain links TRBV6-5 to TRBJ2-5; D may be TRBD2 (5 bases). The V gene lost 0 bases and the J gene lost 1 base, with 21 bases spanning the gap. The CDR3 is made up of 19 amino acids. Germline V gene lookup returns CDR1 MNHEY and CDR2 SVGAGI. The CDR3 DNA reads TGTGCCAGCAGTTACTCGTTAAGGAGGTCAGCTAACTTCCAAGAGACCCAGTACTTC. Residues: CASSYSLRRSANFQETQYF.

This clonotype was found once. The gene calls are TRBV2 and TRBJ1-4, with 7 bases aligning to TRBD1. CDR3 length equals 13 residues. The V gene end was trimmed by 0 bases and the J gene end by 12 bases; junction bases not matched to a gene: 4. Germline values: CDR1 SNHLY, CDR2 FYNNEI. CDR3 loop: CASSEALQGELFF. CDR3 coding DNA: TGTGCCAGCAGTGAAGCGCTTCAGGGGGAACTGTTTTTT.

The table lists this clonotype with a few counts. The chain joins TRBV20-1 to TRBJ2-2; 9 nucleotides align to TRBD2. The germline gives CDR1 DFQATT, CDR2 SNEGSKA (reference sequence). V shed 6 bases, J shed 3 bases, and the junction held 8 bases outside the gene matches. The CDR3 runs to 15 residues. The CDR3 reads CSAPDQRGDTGELFF. DNA of the CDR3: TGCAGTGCCCCAGACCAGCGGGGGGACACCGGGGAGCTGTTTTTT.

This clonotype appeared a single time. The chain is built from TRBV25-1 and TRBJ2-5, with TRBD1 identical over 10 bases. Germline-derived CDR1 and CDR2 are MGHDK and SYGVNS. V was clipped by 7 bases and J by 13 bases; unmatched bases: 12. The CDR3 consists of 13 residues. CDR3 DNA sequence: TGTGCCAGCAATCTTGCCGGGACAGGGGCCGTGTACTTC. It specifies CASNLAGTGAVYF.

The CDR3 coding sequence is TGTGCCAGCAGCCAAGGAGGAGGACAGCCTTGGGAAAAACTGTTTTTT. Translated, it gives CASSQGGGQPWEKLFF. The V call is TRBV14, the J call TRBJ1-4; D might be TRBD1 (6 bases). V was cut by 1 base and J by 8 bases, with 17 bases left in between. Germline-derived CDR1 and CDR2 are SGHDN and FVKESK. CDR3 length: 16 residues. Using reference TRBV14 and TRBJ1-4 for the parts outside the CDR3, the full variable domain is EAGVTQFPSHSVIEKGQTVTLRCDPISGHDNLYWYRRVMGKEIKFLLHFVKESKQDESGMPNNRFLAERTGGTYSTLKVQPAELEDSGVYFCASSQGGGQPWEKLFFGSGTQLSVL.

This rearrangement joins TRBV28 to TRBJ2-1, with TRBD2 identical over 15 bases. Germline loops: CDR1 MDHEN, CDR2 SYDVKM. The CDR3 has 16 residues. The V and J ends lost 6 bases and 9 bases, in that order; junction bases with no gene match: 9. The CDR3 DNA is TGTGCCAGCAGCGGTCCGGGACTAGCGGGGGGAGGTGAGCAGTTCTTC. This encodes CASSGPGLAGGGEQFF.

V and J are TRBV7-2 and TRBJ2-5; 8 bases line up with TRBD1. From germline, CDR1 is SGHTA and CDR2 FQGNSA. CDR3 length: 15 residues. After removal of 0 bases from V and 7 bases from J, the junction contained 7 bases not matched to a gene. The CDR3 is CASSLARQGKVTQYF. The CDR3 DNA reads as TGTGCCAGCAGCTTAGCACGACAGGGGAAAGTGACCCAGTACTTC.

The chain employs TRBV19 and TRBJ2-3; 7 nucleotides align to TRBD2. V was clipped by 3 bases and J by 10 bases; unmatched bases: 13. Germline lookup yields CDR1 LNHDA and CDR2 SQIVND (reference sequence). CDR3 length: 15 residues. This CDR3 reads CASSMTSTSTDAQYF. The CDR3 DNA reads TGTGCCAGTAGTATGACATCGACTAGCACGGATGCGCAGTATTTT.